These 20 T cell receptor beta chains originate from one sample sequenced in a study of chemoradiotherapy in HPV16-positive cancers. Sequencing used immunoSEQ multiplex PCR; TCRdb keeps in-frame clones, though not all of them. The sample holds 6,000 or so clones, around 83% seen once. Sampling was carried out from a patient who underwent chemoradiotherapy. The receptor set was obtained from a human donor with HPV-associated anogenital cancer.

V is TRBV28 and J is TRBJ1-1; 7 bases are shared with TRBD1. Germline trimming cut 2 bases from V and 5 bases from J; bases unmatched to any gene: 14. The germline CDR1 and CDR2 sequences are MDHEN and SYDVKM. This CDR3 contains 17 residues. This CDR3 is CASSLGRGRWVGTEAFF. The DNA of the CDR3 is TGTGCCAGCAGTTTAGGCAGGGGGAGGTGGGTAGGAACTGAAGCTTTCTTT.

This clone was picked up a small number of times. The chain couples TRBV13 to TRBJ1-2, with 8 bases aligning to TRBD1. The CDR3 is 14 residues long. Germline values: CDR1 PRHDT, CDR2 FYEKMQ (reference sequence). Trimming removed 5 bases from V and 4 bases from J; junction bases left unmatched: 6. In nucleotides, the CDR3 is TGTGCCAGCAGCGCAGACAGGGGACTCTATGGCTACACCTTC. Translation: CASSADRGLYGYTF.

The chain joins TRBV6-6 to TRBJ1-5; unclear D gene. Trimming took 0 bases from V and 6 from J, leaving 9 bases between them. The CDR3 contains 14 residues. Germline V gene sequence: CDR1 MNHNY, CDR2 SVGAGI (reference sequence). CDR3 sequence (DNA): TGTGCCAGCAGTTACTCGCCCGACTTTCAGCCCCAGCATTTT. This gives the protein CASSYSPDFQPQHF.

The chain links TRBV7-9 to TRBJ1-4, with D unclear. Trimming took 4 bases from V and 0 from J, leaving 12 bases between them. The CDR3 totals 16 residues. CDR1 SEHNR and CDR2 FQNEAQ come from the germline V gene (reference sequence). The CDR3 is CASSSPTAATNEKLFF. In nucleotides, the CDR3 is TGTGCCAGCAGCTCACCCACGGCGGCAACTAATGAAAAACTGTTTTTT.

V gene TRBV29-1 combines with J gene TRBJ1-5, with TRBD1 identical over 9 bases. CDR1 SQVTM and CDR2 ANQGSEA come from the germline V gene. The ends lost 6 bases at V and 4 bases at J; junction bases unmatched: 4. CDR3 length: 13 amino acids. The CDR3 here is CSVAQGANQPQHF. In DNA form, the CDR3 reads TGCAGCGTCGCACAGGGGGCAAATCAGCCCCAGCATTTT.

The chain recombines TRBV11-3 with TRBJ2-1; no clear D gene. Trimming removed 5 bases from V and 9 bases from J, with 17 bases in between. CDR1 SGHNT and CDR2 YENEEA come from the germline V gene. CDR3 length: 14 residues. The CDR3 region is CASSPRIGYGEQFF. As DNA, the CDR3 is TGTGCCAGCAGCCCACGCATTGGTTACGGTGAGCAGTTCTTC.

The chain recombines TRBV19 with TRBJ1-2, with 7 bases matching TRBD1. This CDR3 has 14 amino acids. Trimming cost V 5 bases and J 2 bases; bases outside gene matches: 5. Germline CDR1 is LNHDA and CDR2 is SQIVND (reference sequence). Here the CDR3 reads CASSVTGANYGYTF. CDR3 nucleotides: TGTGCCAGTAGTGTAACAGGGGCAAACTATGGCTACACCTTC.

The chain recombines TRBV6-4 with TRBJ2-3, with D maybe TRBD1 (6 bases). Germline V gene sequence: CDR1 MRHNA, CDR2 SNTAGT. This CDR3 is built from 13 residues. The V end lost 5 bases, the J end lost 3 bases, and 9 bases lay between the germline ends. CDR3 amino acids: CASSNRVTDTQYF. DNA of the CDR3: TGTGCCAGCAGTAACAGGGTGACAGATACGCAGTATTTT.

The rearrangement uses TRBV2 and TRBJ2-5; no reliable D call. Trimming removed 0 bases from V and 7 bases from J, with 9 bases in between. CDR1 and CDR2 from the germline V gene are SNHLY and FYNNEI. There are 13 residues in the CDR3. The CDR3 coding sequence is TGTGCCAGCAGTGAAGCGCGCATTGGGACCCAGTACTTC. Protein sequence: CASSEARIGTQYF.

The chain is built from TRBV4-3 and TRBJ2-1; TRBD2 aligns across 11 bases. In germline, CDR1 is LGHNA, CDR2 YSLEER. The CDR3 consists of 21 residues. With 0 bases clipped from V and 0 bases from J, the junction kept 13 bases outside the gene matches. CDR3 sequence: CASSQDYTPGLAVSSYNEQFF. The CDR3 nucleotides read TGCGCCAGCAGCCAAGATTATACGCCGGGACTAGCGGTCTCCTCCTACAATGAGCAGTTCTTC.

This sequence joins TRBV7-2 and TRBJ2-7; 8 nucleotides agree with TRBD1. CDR1 is SGHTA, CDR2 FQGNSA, per germline. The CDR3 contains 15 residues. J gave up 6 bases and V 0 bases, and 7 bases lay outside the gene matches. Here the CDR3 reads CASSLARGRGREQYF. The CDR3 DNA reads as TGTGCCAGCAGCTTAGCGCGGGGCAGGGGGCGCGAGCAGTACTTC.

The chain carries TRBV7-9 and TRBJ1-1; TRBD1 might be the D (5 bases). Trimming shortened V by 3 bases and J by 2 bases, and 10 bases separated the two germline ends. This CDR3 contains 14 residues. Germline V lookup: CDR1 SEHNR, CDR2 FQNEAQ (reference sequence). CDR3 sequence reads: CASSLVRDNTEAFF. In nucleotides, the CDR3 is TGTGCCAGCAGCTTGGTCCGGGACAACACTGAAGCTTTCTTT.

V gene TRBV7-2 combines with J gene TRBJ2-4; 11 nucleotides agree with TRBD2. This CDR3 spans 15 amino acids. The germline V gene has CDR1 SGHTA and CDR2 FQGNSA. V gave up 4 bases and J gave up 9 bases; unmatched junction bases: 8. The CDR3 loop is CASSSLAGGPVIQYF. As DNA, the CDR3 is TGTGCCAGCAGCTCCTTAGCGGGAGGGCCTGTCATTCAGTACTTC.

The CDR3 reads CASSYPPQSSGNTIYF. CDR3 DNA: TGTGCCAGCAGTTACCCGCCCCAGAGCTCTGGAAACACCATATATTTT. This rearrangement joins TRBV6-6 to TRBJ1-3, with D uncertain. The V and J ends lost 2 bases and 0 bases respectively, with 11 bases between them. CDR1 MNHNY and CDR2 SVGAGI come from the germline V gene (reference sequence). There are 16 residues in the CDR3.

The rearrangement uses TRBV6-1 and TRBJ2-3, with D tentatively TRBD2 (5 bases). The CDR3 length is 16 residues. V gave up 6 bases and J gave up 0 bases, with 16 bases separating them. Germline V gene lookup returns CDR1 MNHNS and CDR2 SASEGT. The CDR3 sequence: CASSESAGGSTDTQYF. DNA of the CDR3: TGTGCCAGCAGCGAATCAGCTGGCGGGAGCACAGATACGCAGTATTTT.

The chain employs TRBV19 and TRBJ2-4; possibly TRBD2 for D (7 bases). The CDR3 sequence is 14 residues long. V lost 6 bases, J lost 6 bases, and 15 bases lay in between. Germline values: CDR1 LNHDA, CDR2 SQIVND (reference sequence). CDR3 in amino acids: CASSRGAKGNIQYF. CDR3 sequence (DNA): TGTGCCAGTAGCCGGGGGGCCAAAGGAAACATTCAGTACTTC.

This sequence joins TRBV5-1 and TRBJ2-2, with D tentatively TRBD1 or TRBD2 (5 bases each). Looked up from germline, CDR1 is SGHRS and CDR2 is YFSETQ. V lost 0 bases and J 1 base, leaving 10 bases between the germline ends. The CDR3 runs to 16 residues. The chain's CDR3 is CASSLEGTVNTGELFF. CDR3 DNA sequence: TGCGCCAGCAGCTTGGAGGGGACGGTGAACACCGGGGAGCTGTTTTTT.

The rearrangement links TRBV4-1 to TRBJ2-1; TRBD2 agrees at 11 bases. Germline CDR1 MGHRA, CDR2 YSYEKL. J was trimmed by 9 bases and V by 2 bases; bases with no gene match: 12. This CDR3 is built from 17 residues. CDR3 sequence: CASSQKGVLAGVPEQFF. For the CDR3, the DNA is TGCGCCAGCAGCCAAAAGGGGGTACTAGCGGGAGTTCCTGAGCAGTTCTTC.

The V gene is TRBV19, the J gene TRBJ2-1; the D call may be TRBD1 or TRBD2 (7 bases each). The CDR3 is 15 amino acids. Germline CDR1 LNHDA, CDR2 SQIVND (reference sequence). V lost 7 bases and J lost 7, with 20 bases in between. The CDR3 bases are TGTGCCAGTACCCCCCGTGGCAGGGGGGGAAATGAGCAGTTCTTC. It translates to CASTPRGRGGNEQFF.

This clone was recorded once. Its ends do not fully match the called genes, so a read error is possible. The genes are TRBV6-5 and TRBJ1-2; TRBD1 is a possible D gene (5 bases). This CDR3 spans 13 amino acids. Germline loops: CDR1 MNHEY, CDR2 SVGAGI. In DNA, the CDR3 is TGCGCCGGGGGACGCCCCGAAGCTTTCGGCTACACCTTC. Amino acids: CAGGRPEAFGYTF.